Presented here are 28 T cell receptor beta chains from one specimen sequenced in a study of tumor and adjacent non-tumor tissue in lung cancer. RNA was extracted from bulk tissue without any cell sorting. This non-tumor lung sample came from over 3 cm beyond the tumor edge. The library came from three nested PCR rounds adapted from ARM-PCR protocols. TCRdb re-called the multiplex PCR reads with MiXCR, one entry per CDR3 protein. The sample includes roughly 82,000 distinct CDR3 sequences, 65% to 80% of them seen just once. Sequencing used distant non-tumor lung tissue. These receptors were taken from a woman between 50 and 59 years old with non-small cell lung cancer.

This chain uses TRBV29-1 with TRBJ1-2; 7 bases agree with TRBD1. CDR1 is SQVTM and CDR2 is ANQGSEA in the germline V gene. The CDR3 runs to 15 residues. J was trimmed by 11 bases and V by 1 base; bases with no gene match: 16. The CDR3 loop reads CSVEGRDSDSGGYTF. The DNA of the CDR3 is TGCAGCGTTGAAGGGAGGGACAGCGACTCTGGCGGTTACACCTTC.

Of note for this clonotype: A much larger clone differs by one base, so this may be a read error. V is TRBV20-1 and J is TRBJ2-1; D possibly uses TRBD1 or TRBD2 (6 bases each). The germline V gene has CDR1 DFQATT and CDR2 SNEGSKA (reference sequence). The CDR3 has 15 residues. Here the CDR3 DNA reads TGCAGTGCTAGCCTCCCGGGGGCCTCCTACAATGAGCAGATCTTC. This translates into CSASLPGASYNEQIF.

The count of this clonotype is one. A read error may account for a junction end that differs from germline. J is TRBJ2-5 and V is TRBV6-1; possibly TRBD2 for D (6 bases). Germline V CDR1 and CDR2: MNHNS, SASEGT. This CDR3 contains 13 residues. CDR3 loop: CASIVTRGETQYF. The CDR3 DNA reads TGTGCTAGCATTGTGACGCGGGGAGAGACCCAGTACTTC.

The V call is TRBV10-3, the J call TRBJ1-1; maybe TRBD1 (5 bases). This CDR3 has 14 residues. The V and J ends lost 11 bases and 3 bases respectively, with 19 bases between them. The germline CDR1 and CDR2 sequences are ENHRY and SYGVKD. CDR3 nucleotide sequence: TGTGCCGACAGTGGGAACGGGGGGGACACTGAAGCTTTCTTT. Protein product: CADSGNGGDTEAFF.

Note on this clonotype: Since no conserved phenylalanine or tryptophan closes the CDR3, a read error is the likely cause. This CDR3 reads CASSLDSNTEAFL. In DNA, the CDR3 is TGTGCCAGCAGCCTGGACAGCAACACTGAGGCTTTCCTT. The chain is built from TRBV11-1 and TRBJ1-1, with D possibly TRBD1 on 6 matching bases. The CDR3 length is 13 residues. CDR1 and CDR2 (germline): SGHAT, FQDESV (reference sequence).

In regard to this clonotype: A much larger clone lies one base from this, so it may be a read error. This sequence joins TRBV7-9 and TRBJ2-3; D may be TRBD2 (6 bases). The CDR3 consists of 15 residues. Germline CDR1 is SEHNR and CDR2 is FQNEAQ (reference sequence). For the CDR3, the DNA is TGTACCAGCAGCTTAGGCGGAGGGAGCACAGATACGCAGTATTTT. Translation gives CTSSLGGGSTDTQYF.

This clonotype was counted only a few times. This sequence may be a read error, since a much larger clone differs from it by one base. The DNA for the CDR3 is TGTGTCACCAGTGGCCGTGGGGAGACCCAGTACTTC. Translating gives CVTSGRGETQYF. The chain combines TRBV24-1 with TRBJ2-5, with no clear D. The CDR3 totals 12 residues. Per the germline V gene, CDR1 is KGHDR and CDR2 is SFDVKD.

As regards this clonotype: Relative to the germline gene, one junction end is altered; a read error may explain this. The gene calls are TRBV6-5 and TRBJ1-1; TRBD1 agrees at 7 bases. This CDR3 region has 13 residues. Germline CDR1 is MNHEY and CDR2 is SVGAGI. The CDR3 nucleotides read TGTGTCACCGAGGACAGGTTGGGCCTTGAATCTTTCTTT. Its translation: CVTEDRLGLESFF.

The rearrangement uses TRBV6-6 and TRBJ2-3; D is ambiguous. This CDR3 is built from 14 residues. V was pared by 2 bases and J by 11 bases, with 17 bases between. Germline lookup yields CDR1 MNHNY and CDR2 SVGAGI (reference sequence). This CDR3 reads CASSYGFSTNKQYF. DNA for the CDR3: TGTGCCAGCAGTTACGGTTTCAGCACAAATAAGCAGTATTTT.

A remark on this clonotype: One junction end does not reproduce the germline sequence, and a read error may be involved. The V gene is TRBV29-1, the J gene TRBJ2-5; D remains unclear. This CDR3 is built from 14 residues. CDR1 and CDR2 (germline): SQVTM, ANQGSEA. CDR3 amino acids: CNVEVAIKQETQYF. Here the CDR3 DNA reads TGCAACGTTGAAGTTGCGATTAAGCAAGAGACCCAGTACTTC.

Of note for this clonotype: Its ends do not fully match the called genes, so a read error is possible. The chain is built from TRBV5-1 and TRBJ2-1; tentative D call: TRBD1 (5 bases). Germline values: CDR1 SGHRS, CDR2 YFSETQ. The CDR3 extends over 16 amino acids. CDR3 in DNA: TGCGACAGCAGCCCATTTTTCGACAGAGACTACAATGAGCAGTTCTTC. Translated, it gives CDSSPFFDRDYNEQFF.

On this clonotype: One end of the junction varies from germline; a read error may be responsible. This chain connects TRBV4-1 to TRBJ2-7, with 11 bases fitting TRBD2. Germline V gene sequence: CDR1 MGHRA, CDR2 YSYEKL. The CDR3 totals 16 residues. In nucleotides, the CDR3 is TGCGCCAGCAGCCAGACTAGCGGGGCGAGCACCTACGAGGAGTACTTC. Encoded protein: CASSQTSGASTYEEYF.

The CDR3 loop reads CASSSRTSGNTIYF. The DNA for the CDR3 is TGTGCCAGCAGCTCCCGAACCTCTGGAAACACCATATATTTT. The genes are TRBV28 and TRBJ1-3; D gene uncertain. Germline values: CDR1 MDHEN, CDR2 SYDVKM. CDR3 length: 14 residues. Trimming pared 6 bases from V and 0 bases from J, leaving 9 bases between.

The sample holds one count of this clonotype. Since a much larger clone is just one base distant, this may be a read error. V usage is TRBV28 and J usage is TRBJ2-2, with 9 bases that match TRBD2. After removal of 1 base from V and 7 bases from J, the junction contained 13 bases not matched to a gene. Germline CDR1 MDHEN, CDR2 SYDVKM. The length of the CDR3 is 18 residues. In DNA form, the CDR3 reads TGTGCCAGCAGTTTATTAGGTCGGCGCGGGAGGGCGATCGGGGAGCTGTTTTTT. Protein: CASSLLGRRGRAIGELFF.

In the case of this clonotype: The CDR3 does not end in the conserved phenylalanine or tryptophan, so this is likely a read error. The chain has TRBV2 and TRBJ2-3; TRBD1 matches 10 bases. This CDR3 contains 15 residues. From germline, CDR1 is SNHLY and CDR2 FYNNEI. With 8 bases clipped from V and 7 bases from J, the junction kept 12 bases outside the gene matches. Written as DNA, the CDR3 is TGTGCCAGCTATCGGGACAGGGGAGGAACAAATACGCAGTATTTG. It translates to CASYRDRGGTNTQYL.

About this clonotype: One end of the junction varies from germline; a read error may be responsible. The chain couples TRBV4-2 to TRBJ2-7; D is unclear. Per germline, CDR1 LGHNA and CDR2 YNFKEQ. The CDR3 loop spans 16 amino acids. CDR3 nucleotides: TGTGCTAGCAGCCATGCAGTAGAGGCGGCCCCCTTCGAGCAGTACTTC. It specifies CASSHAVEAAPFEQYF.

Note on this clonotype: One junction end does not reproduce the germline sequence, and a read error may be involved. The chain recombines TRBV4-1 with TRBJ2-7, with D tentatively TRBD1 (6 bases). The CDR3 spans 15 residues. Germline CDR1 MGHRA, CDR2 YSYEKL. In nucleotides, the CDR3 is TGCGCCAGCAGCATGTCCAGAACAGGGACCTACGAGCAATACTTC. It translates to CASSMSRTGTYEQYF.

A remark on this clonotype: The junction departs from germline at one end; a sequencing error may be responsible. V usage is TRBV24-1 and J usage is TRBJ2-3; possibly TRBD2 for D (5 bases). The CDR3 is 14 amino acids. Germline V gene data show CDR1 as KGHDR and CDR2 as SFDVKD. For the CDR3, the DNA is TGTACCACCAGCGGAGCGGTTAGCACAGATACGCAGTATTTT. This sequence encodes CTTSGAVSTDTQYF.

Concerning this clonotype: This CDR3 fails to terminate in the conserved phenylalanine or tryptophan, so it likely reflects a read error. The V call is TRBV28, the J call TRBJ1-1; unclear D gene. This CDR3 spans 15 amino acids. Germline assignment: CDR1 MDHEN and CDR2 SYDVKM. This chain's CDR3 is CASRLSAGDGTEAFI. The CDR3 DNA follows: TGTGCCAGCAGATTATCAGCTGGGGATGGAACTGAAGCTTTCATT.

Concerning this clonotype itself: This likely comes from a read error, as the CDR3 has no conserved phenylalanine or tryptophan at its end. The limits of the CDR3 on the DNA are not certain, so only TCRdb's listed CDR3 is given. The rearrangement uses TRBV28 and TRBJ2-4; the D call in the table, TRBD1, was not verified against the DNA. Ends included, the CDR3 has 16 residues. The V gene's germline CDR1 is MDHEN and CDR2 SYDVKM. The chain's CDR3 is CASTTSKAGEKNIQYS.

With respect to this clonotype: One end of the junction is discordant with germline, which a read error may explain. This sequence joins TRBV11-1 and TRBJ1-1; D perhaps matches TRBD1 (6 bases). Germline V CDR1 and CDR2: SGHAT, FQDESV (reference sequence). This CDR3 has 15 amino acids. The CDR3 DNA sequence: TGTGACAGCAGCCTACAGACACAGGGAAAGGGTGAAGCTTTCTTT. Its translation is CDSSLQTQGKGEAFF. Complete variable domain (other parts from reference TRBV11-1 and TRBJ1-1): EAEVAQSPRYKITEKSQAVAFWCDPISGHATLYWYRQILGQGPELLVQFQDESVVDDSQLPKDRFSAERLKGVDSTLKIQPAELGDSAMYLCDSSLQTQGKGEAFFGQGTRLTVV.

This chain uses TRBV6-2 or TRBV6-3 with TRBJ2-1, with 9 bases aligning to TRBD2. Germline CDR1 and CDR2: MNHEY and SVGEGT. The CDR3 consists of 16 residues. J gave up 5 bases and V 5 bases, and 10 bases lay outside the gene matches. Here the CDR3 DNA reads TGTGCCAGCAGTGCTCGGACTAGCGAAGGAGACAATGAGCAGTTCTTC. The encoded protein is CASSARTSEGDNEQFF.

For this clonotype: The missing conserved phenylalanine or tryptophan at the end of this CDR3 makes a read error likely. The rearrangement joins TRBV6-5 to TRBJ1-5; 8 nucleotides align to TRBD1. This CDR3 region has 17 residues. Germline CDR1 and CDR2: MNHEY and SVGAGI. J gave up 7 bases and V 4 bases, and 15 bases lay outside the gene matches. The CDR3 here is CASSFRDPGQGSQPQHS. The CDR3 region has the DNA TGTGCCAGCAGTTTTCGAGACCCCGGACAGGGTAGCCAGCCCCAGCATTCT.

Notes on this clonotype: One junction end disagrees with the germline gene, perhaps due to a read error. V is TRBV11-3 and J is TRBJ1-1; 8 positions agree with TRBD1. Germline values: CDR1 SGHNT, CDR2 YENEEA. There are 14 residues in the CDR3. CDR3 loop: CASSQTGVNNETFF. CDR3 DNA sequence: TGTGCCAGCAGCCAGACAGGGGTGAACAATGAAACTTTCTTT.

As to this clonotype: A clone one base away is much larger, so this may be a read error. The chain carries TRBV5-1 and TRBJ2-2, with TRBD1 matching 12 bases. CDR3 length: 16 residues. In germline, CDR1 is SGHRS, CDR2 YFSETQ. The DNA of the CDR3 is TGCGCCAGCAGCTTCATGGGACAGGGGGCCACCGCGGAGCTGTTTTTT. Translated, it gives CASSFMGQGATAELFF.

This clonotype was seen many times. The chain combines TRBV12-3 or TRBV12-4 with TRBJ2-1; perhaps TRBD1 as D (6 bases). The CDR3 consists of 14 residues. Trimming stripped 8 bases from V and 2 bases from J, with 13 bases between. The CDR3 DNA reads TGTGCCAGCGCCTTGGGGGCTACCTACAATGAGCAGTTCTTC. This gives the protein CASALGATYNEQFF.

The chain couples TRBV6-1 to TRBJ1-1; D is unresolved. The V end lost 3 bases, the J end lost 2 bases, and 16 bases lay between the germline ends. Germline V gene lookup returns CDR1 MNHNS and CDR2 SASEGT. There are 16 residues in the CDR3. The CDR3 loop is CASSDRWVRVNTEAFF. The CDR3 DNA is TGTGCCAGCAGTGACCGCTGGGTAAGGGTAAACACTGAAGCTTTCTTT.

A word on this clonotype: Its ends do not fully match the called genes, so a read error is possible. The chain carries TRBV4-1 and TRBJ1-3; TRBD1 is a possible D gene (5 bases). The CDR3 contains 17 residues. Germline V CDR1 and CDR2: MGHRA, YSYEKL. CDR3: CASNQVDRGGVGNTIYF. The CDR3, as DNA: TGCGCCAGCAACCAAGTCGATCGGGGGGGAGTAGGAAACACCATATATTTT.